The 2 T cell receptor beta chains listed next were all sequenced from one sample in a study of cytomegalovirus exposure and HLA in healthy donors. PCR primers comprised 60 Vbeta and 13 Jbeta primers. The data were produced by immunoSEQ multiplex PCR, yet TCRdb's version contains in-frame clones alone and is incomplete. The sample comprises under 200,000 clones, approximately 86% of which are singletons, and more than 0.25% rests with the top ten. The sequenced sample was PBMCs. These receptors were taken from a woman in her 30s in good health and CMV-seronegative.

The chain has TRBV4-2 and TRBJ2-5; possibly TRBD1 for D (5 bases). Germline values: CDR1 LGHNA, CDR2 YNFKEQ. The CDR3 runs 14 residues. Trimming pared 3 bases from V and 0 bases from J, leaving 8 bases between. CDR3 amino acids: CASSQVTDQETQYF. For the CDR3, the DNA is TGTGCCAGCAGCCAGGTGACAGACCAAGAGACCCAGTACTTC.

This clone was seen only a few times. The chain uses TRBV4-1 and TRBJ2-2, with 8 nucleotides matching TRBD2. Germline V gene data show CDR1 as MGHRA and CDR2 as YSYEKL. With V trimmed by 1 base and J by 4 bases, 14 bases remained unmatched. The CDR3 runs 19 residues. CDR3 sequence reads: CASSQVGLRSGGSTGELFF. In nucleotides, the CDR3 is TGCGCCAGCAGCCAAGTTGGGTTGCGGAGCGGGGGCTCCACCGGGGAGCTGTTTTTT.